The sequence of this T cell receptor (beta chain) was determined in a study of early T cells in non-severe SARS-CoV-2 infection. TCRdb passed the 5' RACE reads through MiXCR, listing each CDR3 protein once. The table has some 71,000 distinct CDR3 sequences, 10% seen once. This clonotype was detected many times. V was clipped by 3 bases and J by 4 bases, with 16 bases between them. The V gene's germline CDR1 is MDHEN and CDR2 SYDVKM. The CDR3 is 16 amino acids. The sequence was collected from an adult who was a healthcare worker with PCR-confirmed SARS-CoV-2 infection or an uninfected control (not recorded which). Sequenced here: whole blood, sampled at baseline. The chain employs TRBV28 and TRBJ1-3; D might be TRBD1 (6 bases). CDR3 amino acids: CASSFPGGRRGNTIYF. The DNA of the CDR3 is TGTGCCAGCAGTTTTCCGGGGGGGCGCAGAGGAAACACCATATATTTT.